This T cell receptor beta chain came from a study of blood T cell repertoires in COVID-19. Looked up from germline, CDR1 is MGHRA and CDR2 is YSYEKL. The V gene end was trimmed by 0 bases and the J gene end by 2 bases; junction bases not matched to a gene: 9. CDR3 length: 17 amino acids. Sequencing used immunoSEQ multiplex PCR; TCRdb keeps in-frame clones, though not all of them. The repertoire consists of some 290,000 clones, with under 90% occurring once and the leading ten covering over 9%. Clinical history as reported by participants underpinned cohort assignment. The chain is built from TRBV4-1 and TRBJ1-1; 7 bases fit TRBD1. The sequenced sample consisted of PBMCs or T cells enriched from blood (not recorded which). The clonotype comes from a woman aged 25 to 45 who had recovered from COVID-19. CDR3 nucleotide sequence: TGCGCCAGCAGCCAAGATTGGTACAGGGGCTATAACACTGAAGCTTTCTTT. Amino acids: CASSQDWYRGYNTEAFF.